The present entry profiles one T cell receptor beta chain with its context. This sample stems from a study of HIV-infected patients and healthy controls. The ends were cut back, 5 bases at V and 5 bases at J, with 17 bases in the middle. CDR1 is SEHNR and CDR2 is FQNEAQ in the germline V gene (reference sequence). There are 15 residues in the CDR3. TCRdb reprocessed the 5' RACE reads via MiXCR and lists one record per CDR3 protein. The sample yields about 67,000 distinct CDR3 sequences, about 16% seen once. The gene calls are TRBV7-9 and TRBJ2-3; D remains unclear. The origin of this receptor is a human donor in good health. The sequenced sample consisted of CD4+ T cells from blood. CDR3 sequence: CASSPLRNSRDTQYF. CDR3 bases: TGTGCCAGCAGCCCCCTCCGGAACTCACGAGATACGCAGTATTTT.